The entry that follows covers one T cell receptor beta chain sequence. This table comes from immunoSEQ multiplex PCR, and its TCRdb copy is limited to in-frame clones, with some not included. The table has some 5,400 clones, 75% to 90% seen once. This sample was taken from a study of immune evolution from preneoplasia to lung adenocarcinoma. There are 16 residues in the CDR3. Germline values: CDR1 MDHEN, CDR2 SYDVKM. V was cut by 3 bases and J by 0 bases, with 12 bases left in between. Source material: FFPE minimally invasive lung adenocarcinoma tissue. The clonotype comes from a person aged 55-79 years with lung adenocarcinoma. The chain links TRBV28 to TRBJ1-5; D may be TRBD1 (5 bases). CDR3 sequence (DNA): TGTGCCAGCAGTTTCACGAGGGGAGGTAGCAATCAGCCCCAGCATTTT. Its protein product is CASSFTRGGSNQPQHF.